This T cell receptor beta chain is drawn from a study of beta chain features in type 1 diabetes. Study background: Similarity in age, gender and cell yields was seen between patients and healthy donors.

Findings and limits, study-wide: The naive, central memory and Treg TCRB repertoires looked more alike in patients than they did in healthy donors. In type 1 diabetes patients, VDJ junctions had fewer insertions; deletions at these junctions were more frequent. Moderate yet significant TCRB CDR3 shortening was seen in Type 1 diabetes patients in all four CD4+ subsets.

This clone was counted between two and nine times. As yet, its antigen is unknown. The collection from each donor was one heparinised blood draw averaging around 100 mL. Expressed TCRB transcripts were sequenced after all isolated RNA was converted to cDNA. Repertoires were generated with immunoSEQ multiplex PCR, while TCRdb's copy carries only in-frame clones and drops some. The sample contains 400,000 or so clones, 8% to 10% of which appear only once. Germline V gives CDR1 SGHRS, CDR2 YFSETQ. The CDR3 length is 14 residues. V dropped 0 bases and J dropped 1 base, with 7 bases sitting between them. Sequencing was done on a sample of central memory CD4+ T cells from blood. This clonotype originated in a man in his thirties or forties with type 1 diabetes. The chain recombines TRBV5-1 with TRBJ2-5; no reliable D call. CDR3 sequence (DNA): TGCGCCAGCAGCTTGGAATACAGCCAAGAGACCCAGTACTTC. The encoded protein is CASSLEYSQETQYF.